Below, 8 T cell receptor beta chains from the same sample are listed, as sequenced in a study of PD-L1 blockade in urothelial cancer. TCRdb's copy holds only in-frame clones and misses some; the assay was immunoSEQ multiplex PCR. The table lists more than 75,000 clones, roughly 89% of them singletons, with roughly 2% in the top ten. Time point of the sample: pretreatment peripheral blood. The sequencing here drew on PBMCs, taken around atezolizumab (anti-PD-L1) treatment. The receptor source for this set is a man in his sixties with urothelial cancer.

This chain joins TRBV18 and TRBJ2-7; TRBD1 matches 7 bases. CDR3 length: 16 amino acids. The junction had 11 bases not matched to a gene; V was cut back by 3 bases and J by 3 bases. Germline loops: CDR1 KGHSH, CDR2 LQKENI. The CDR3 bases are TGTGCCAGCTCACCGAATACGGGGACAGACTTCTACGAGCAGTACTTC. Its translation: CASSPNTGTDFYEQYF.

The rearrangement links TRBV6-1 to TRBJ2-7; D is unresolved. V was pared by 7 bases and J by 3 bases, with 19 bases between. This CDR3 spans 15 amino acids. Germline V gene lookup returns CDR1 MNHNS and CDR2 SASEGT. CDR3 in DNA: TGTGCCAGCACTGAGGCCCGGAGTATATTCTACGAGCAGTACTTC. This translates into CASTEARSIFYEQYF.

J is TRBJ2-1 and V is TRBV9; 7 bases line up with TRBD2. V trimming: 6 bases; J trimming: 0 bases; junction bases outside the gene matches: 9. CDR3 length: 16 residues. Germline V gene lookup returns CDR1 SGDLS and CDR2 YYNGEE. The CDR3: CASNLGPGGSYNEQFF. For the CDR3, the DNA is TGTGCCAGCAACCTTGGCCCGGGGGGCTCCTACAATGAGCAGTTCTTC.

V gene TRBV5-1 combines with J gene TRBJ2-7; D gene ambiguous. Germline CDR1 and CDR2: SGHRS and YFSETQ. The length of the CDR3 is 13 residues. Between the trimmed V and J ends, which lost 6 bases and 1 base, there was a span of 11 bases. The DNA of the CDR3 is TGCGCCAGCACACTCTTACCATCCTACGAGCAGTACTTC. Amino acid sequence: CASTLLPSYEQYF.

The chain is built from TRBV10-3 and TRBJ2-1, with D perhaps matching TRBD2 (5 bases). The V end was cut by 2 bases, the J end by 2 bases, with 10 bases between. The CDR3 covers 15 residues. Per germline, CDR1 ENHRY and CDR2 SYGVKD. The CDR3: CAISEGSGAYNEQFF. The DNA of the CDR3 is TGTGCCATCAGTGAGGGGAGCGGTGCCTACAATGAGCAGTTCTTC.

The genes are TRBV7-3 and TRBJ1-1; TRBD1 aligns across 7 bases. The CDR3 has 15 residues. Germline CDR1 and CDR2: SGHTA and FQGTGA. Trimming cost V 0 bases and J 7 bases; bases outside gene matches: 8. The CDR3 DNA sequence: TGTGCCAGCAGCTTAACGATGGCAGGACAGGATGAAGCTTTCTTT. Translation: CASSLTMAGQDEAFF.

This chain connects TRBV11-2 to TRBJ1-1, with 7 nucleotides matching TRBD1. Looked up from germline, CDR1 is SGHAT and CDR2 is FQNNGV. The length of the CDR3 is 15 residues. Trimming cost V 5 bases and J 2 bases; bases outside gene matches: 8. The CDR3 nucleotides read TGTGCCAGCAGCCCAAGACAGGGTGGAAACACTGAAGCTTTCTTT. The encoded protein is CASSPRQGGNTEAFF.

The chain uses TRBV9 and TRBJ2-7, with 11 nucleotides matching TRBD1. V lost 1 base and J lost 4; bases outside the gene matches: 7. The germline V gene has CDR1 SGDLS and CDR2 YYNGEE. The CDR3 is 16 residues long. DNA of the CDR3: TGTGCCAGCAGCGTATCCAGGACAGGGGGCTCGTACGAGCAGTACTTC. Translating gives CASSVSRTGGSYEQYF.